This paragraph reports one TCR beta chain. Its antigen is as yet unknown. The CDR3 is made up of 12 amino acids. Per germline, CDR1 LNHDA and CDR2 SQIVND (reference sequence). V trimming: 7 bases; J trimming: 7 bases; junction bases outside the gene matches: 4. The sample comes from a study of cytotoxic CD8 clonotypes in ibrutinib-treated CLL. TCRdb keeps only in-frame clones here, not all; method: immunoSEQ multiplex PCR. Seen here are 30,000 to 40,000 clones, 70% to 75% observed once, and the top ten hold approximately 15%. The study's findings and limits: In comparison with age-matched healthy donors, baseline clonality was higher and tracked circulating CD8+ T-cell counts.

This TCR came from a human donor with chronic lymphocytic leukemia. This sample comprised PBMCs, obtained at disease progression, from a patient treated with ibrutinib. This rearrangement joins TRBV19 to TRBJ1-5; 7 bases fit TRBD1. The DNA for the CDR3 is TGTGCCAGTAAGACAGGGCAGCAGCCCCAGCATTTT. Its protein is CASKTGQQPQHF.